Listed below are T cell receptor beta chains from one sample, sequenced in a study of blood T cells in healthy people across ages. TCRdb re-derived calls from the 5' RACE reads in MiXCR, one entry per CDR3 protein. The table shows over 500,000 distinct CDR3 sequences, with about 29% occurring only once. These data were also filed under a second study, of T cells of mothers and their children.

Specimen: blood. These receptors were obtained from a boy between 2 and 15 years old in good health. The CDR3 runs from the conserved cysteine through the conserved F or W. The D gene is left open where the match is weak. Part of the rows lack a size; the others show once, few, many or a class for expanded clones.

size,J,D,V,DNA,CDR3
NA,TRBJ2-1,TRBD2,TRBV12-3/TRBV12-4,TGTGCCAGCAGTTTAACTAGCGGGTTTTCCTACACTGAGCAGTTCTTC,CASSLTSGFSYTEQFF
NA,TRBJ1-1,NA,TRBV6-1,TGTGCCAGCAGTGGGTATTACACTGAAGCTTTCTTT,CASSGYYTEAFF
NA,TRBJ1-1,NA,TRBV5-5,TGTGCCAGCAGCTTGGAAGACGGAATAAACACTGAAGCTTTCTTT,CASSLEDGINTEAFF
NA,TRBJ2-5,NA,TRBV18,TGTGCCAGCTCACCGGCCAGTCAAGTTTGGGAGACCCAGTACTTC,CASSPASQVWETQYF
NA,TRBJ2-7,TRBD1,TRBV20-1,TGCAGTGCTAGTGGGACAGGGTTCTACGAGCAGTACTTC,CSASGTGFYEQYF
NA,TRBJ2-7,TRBD1,TRBV15,TGTGCCACCAGCAGAAATCAGGGGGCAAAATACGAGCAGTACTTC,CATSRNQGAKYEQYF
few,TRBJ2-3,NA,TRBV20-1,TGCAGCGCCGGGACCGATCCTTCCTGGGGAACAGATACGCAGTGTTTT,CSAGTDPSWGTDTQCF
NA,TRBJ2-4,TRBD2,TRBV10-3,TGTGCCATCAGTGGGGTAACGGGAGGTAAAAACATTCAGTACTTC,CAISGVTGGKNIQYF
NA,TRBJ2-7,TRBD1,TRBV7-8,TGTGCCAGCAGCCTGGCCCGAGGGAGACAGGGGGCTTACGAGCAGTACTTC,CASSLARGRQGAYEQYF
NA,TRBJ2-7,TRBD2,TRBV12-3/TRBV12-4,TGTGCCAGCACGGGGGGGACTAGCGGGAGTTTTCGCGAGCAGTACTTC,CASTGGTSGSFREQYF
few,TRBJ2-4,NA,TRBV6-2/TRBV6-3,TGTGCCAGCAGCCAGACAGAATTAGCCAAAAACATTCAGTACTTC,CASSQTELAKNIQYF
NA,TRBJ1-1,NA,TRBV12-5,TGTGCTAGTGGTTTGTTGTCAGGGACGACTGAAGCTTTCTTT,CASGLLSGTTEAFF
NA,TRBJ1-2,NA,TRBV5-4,TGTGCCAGCAGCTTGGCAGGGTCGGGACGGGGATATTTTCGAGGCTACACCTTC,CASSLAGSGRGYFRGYTF
NA,TRBJ2-7,NA,TRBV29-1,TGCAGCTCGCGGAGGGCCTACTACGAGCAGTACTTC,CSSRRAYYEQYF
NA,TRBJ2-5,NA,TRBV14,TGTGCCAGCAGCTATTTCGGACAATCGGGAGAGACCCAGTACTTC,CASSYFGQSGETQYF
many,TRBJ2-4,NA,TRBV7-7,TGTGCCAGCAGCTTAATGTTAAGGCTTACGGGAGATGCCAAAAACATTCAGTACTTC,CASSLMLRLTGDAKNIQYF
few,TRBJ2-1,NA,TRBV6-6,TGTGCCAGCAGTTACAGACAGTTAATAAATGAGCAGTTCTTC,CASSYRQLINEQFF
NA,TRBJ1-6,NA,TRBV7-9,TGTGCCAGCAGCCAAGGACAGAAGAATTCACCCCTCCACTTT,CASSQGQKNSPLHF
many,TRBJ2-4,TRBD2,TRBV28,TGTGCCAGCAGTTTGCGGGGGGGCTCCAAAAACATTCAGTACTTC,CASSLRGGSKNIQYF
NA,TRBJ2-7,TRBD1,TRBV28,TGTGCCAGCAGGTACCCGGGACAGACCTACGAGCAGTACTTC,CASRYPGQTYEQYF
few,TRBJ2-1,TRBD1,TRBV20-1,TGCAGTGCTGGGCTTGACAGGGGGCTCTACAATGAGCAGTTCTTC,CSAGLDRGLYNEQFF
NA,TRBJ2-7,TRBD1,TRBV7-2,TGTGCCAGCAGCTTGGGGACAGGGGATGTCTACGAGCAGTACTTC,CASSLGTGDVYEQYF